This T cell receptor beta chain derives from a study of glioma-infiltrating T cells after dendritic cell vaccination. At the level of the study: The vaccine used monocyte-derived dendritic cells pulsed overnight with autologous tumor lysate.

Only a few counts were recorded for this clone. This table comes from immunoSEQ multiplex PCR, and its TCRdb copy is limited to in-frame clones, with some not included. The sample lists 55,000 to 75,000 clones; about 86% were seen once. Germline V lookup: CDR1 PRHDT, CDR2 FYEKMQ (reference sequence). This CDR3 comprises 13 residues. The V segment lost 4 bases and the J segment 7 bases; nucleotides outside the gene matches: 7. The sample here was blood, taken before dendritic cell vaccination. The chain has TRBV13 and TRBJ2-7, with 7 bases identical to TRBD2. The sequence was collected from a human donor with glioblastoma. CDR3 sequence: CASSSPWGGEQYF. For the CDR3, the DNA is TGTGCCAGCAGCTCCCCCTGGGGGGGAGAGCAGTACTTC.